This record looks at one TCR beta chain sequence and its context. Its target is unknown. The data originate from a study of high-grade serous ovarian cancer treatment subgroups. Study background: Samples averaged approximately 14,000 reads and 7,000 or so unique TCR beta rearrangements. Study-wide points: Different patients shared almost no repertoire; same-patient tumors shared about 0.1 to 0.8.

Tumor tissue was taken before any definitive surgery or chemotherapy was given. Assay: immunoSEQ multiplex PCR; the TCRdb copy retains only in-frame clones and omits some. The table includes under 2,000 clones, approximately 70% detected once. The sequence derives from a human donor with high-grade serous ovarian cancer. The sequenced sample consisted of tumor tissue.

Written as DNA, the CDR3 is TGTGCCAGTAGTAGTGCGAATACGCAGTATTTT. Translation gives CASSSANTQYF. The rearrangement uses TRBV19 and TRBJ2-3; D unresolved. The germline gives CDR1 LNHDA, CDR2 SQIVND (reference sequence). CDR3 length: 11 amino acids. The ends were cut back, 4 bases at V and 7 bases at J, with 6 bases in the middle. Based on the CDR3 plus reference TRBV19 and TRBJ2-3, the full variable domain is DGGITQSPKYLFRKEGQNVTLSCEQNLNHDAMYWYRQDPGQGLRLIYYSQIVNDFQKGDIAEGYSVSREKKESFPLTVTSAQKNPTAFYLCASSSANTQYFGPGTRLTVL.